Below are 26 T cell receptor beta chains sequenced from a single sample in a study of T-cell memory formation after mild COVID-19. TCRdb re-called the 5' RACE reads through MiXCR, storing one row per CDR3 protein. The sample has fewer than 350,000 distinct CDR3 sequences; approximately 15% are singletons. The specimen was PBMCs or a T cell subset sorted from them (not recorded which). The receptors here all came from a man younger than 35 who had mild COVID-19 (a few samples of this study predate the infection). Cell type and time point are not known.

V usage is TRBV5-1 and J usage is TRBJ1-2; the D is unclear. This CDR3 is 17 amino acids long. V was trimmed by 0 bases and J by 3 bases, leaving 18 bases between them. The germline CDR1 and CDR2 sequences are SGHRS and YFSETQ. This CDR3 is CASSLGAGSQGHYGYTF. Written as DNA, the CDR3 is TGCGCCAGCAGCTTGGGCGCCGGGTCCCAAGGCCACTATGGCTACACCTTC.

This clonotype was found many times. The chain is built from TRBV10-3 and TRBJ2-6, with a weak D call TRBD2 (5 bases). Between the trimmed V and J ends, which lost 6 bases and 5 bases, there was a span of 17 bases. The CDR3 consists of 16 residues. Germline values: CDR1 ENHRY, CDR2 SYGVKD. DNA for the CDR3: TGTGCCATCAGCCGAGGGAAGGACCCCTGGGCCAACGTCCTGACTTTC. Its translation is CAISRGKDPWANVLTF.

This clonotype was counted many times. This rearrangement joins TRBV7-9 to TRBJ2-7; 13 bases map to TRBD2. Trimming removed 4 bases from V and 0 bases from J; junction bases left unmatched: 9. The CDR3 totals 18 residues. The V gene's germline CDR1 is SEHNR and CDR2 FQNEAQ (reference sequence). CDR3 DNA sequence: TGTGCCAGCAGCTCCCCGGGACTAGCGGGGCGGAGCTCCTACGAGCAGTACTTC. Its translation: CASSSPGLAGRSSYEQYF. The variable domain in full, with the rest retrieved from reference TRBV7-9 and TRBJ2-7, is DTGVSQNPRHKITKRGQNVTFRCDPISEHNRLYWYRQTLGQGPEFLTYFQNEAQLEKSRLLSDRFSAERPKGSFSTLEIQRTEQGDSAMYLCASSSPGLAGRSSYEQYFGPGTRLTVT.

This clonotype was detected only a few times. The chain employs TRBV20-1 and TRBJ2-7, with 7 bases fitting TRBD2. Germline lookup yields CDR1 DFQATT and CDR2 SNEGSKA (reference sequence). The length of the CDR3 is 15 residues. V lost 6 bases to trimming and J lost 0 bases; unmatched junction nucleotides: 11. The CDR3: CSAQTGGFSSYEQYV. CDR3 nucleotide sequence: TGCAGTGCGCAGACCGGGGGGTTCAGCTCCTACGAGCAGTACGTC.

The V call is TRBV28, the J call TRBJ1-2; 10 positions match TRBD1. Germline values: CDR1 MDHEN, CDR2 SYDVKM. V trimming: 6 bases; J trimming: 7 bases; junction bases outside the gene matches: 8. The CDR3 extends over 14 amino acids. CDR3 protein: CASRPTGGTSGYTF. The CDR3 DNA reads TGTGCCAGCAGACCGACAGGGGGCACGAGTGGCTACACCTTC.

This clonotype was seen a few times. This chain uses TRBV5-1 with TRBJ2-5, with a tentative D call TRBD2 (5 bases). This CDR3 region has 14 residues. The V gene's germline CDR1 is SGHRS and CDR2 YFSETQ. V was trimmed by 4 bases and J by 5 bases, leaving 15 bases between them. The CDR3 sequence is CASSKEGPAETQYF. CDR3 nucleotides: TGCGCCAGCAGCAAAGAGGGTCCAGCGGAGACCCAGTACTTC.

This clonotype has a handful of counts. The gene calls are TRBV7-9 and TRBJ2-1; D uncertain. This CDR3 comprises 14 residues. CDR1 and CDR2 from the germline V gene are SEHNR and FQNEAQ (reference sequence). Trimming left V 4 bases short and J 9 bases short, with 16 bases between. As DNA, the CDR3 is TGTGCCAGCAGCTCCCAGGCCCCCGGTGGTGAGCAGTTCTTC. Protein product: CASSSQAPGGEQFF. Filled out from reference TRBV7-9 and TRBJ2-1, the complete variable domain reads DTGVSQNPRHKITKRGQNVTFRCDPISEHNRLYWYRQTLGQGPEFLTYFQNEAQLEKSRLLSDRFSAERPKGSFSTLEIQRTEQGDSAMYLCASSSQAPGGEQFFGPGTRLTVL.

At least ten counts were recorded for this clonotype. V and J are TRBV5-1 and TRBJ2-3; no reliable D call. Deletions cut 4 bases from V and 4 bases from J, with 13 bases between. CDR1 is SGHRS and CDR2 is YFSETQ in the germline V gene. There are 14 residues in the CDR3. The DNA for the CDR3 is TGCGCCAGCAGCCATAGTAATTCTGCAGATACGCAGTATTTT. This translates into CASSHSNSADTQYF.

This clonotype was seen a few times. The rearrangement joins TRBV12-3 or TRBV12-4 to TRBJ2-2; 7 positions agree with TRBD1. V trimming: 5 bases; J trimming: 6 bases; junction bases outside the gene matches: 9. CDR3 size: 15 residues. The CDR3 region is CASSPLPQGSGELFF. The CDR3 nucleotides read TGTGCCAGCAGTCCCCTTCCACAGGGGTCCGGGGAGCTGTTTTTT.

This clonotype was seen a few times. CDR3 in amino acids: CASRSGAGYYGYTF. The CDR3 DNA reads TGTGCCAGCAGGTCAGGAGCGGGCTACTATGGCTACACCTTC. The V call is TRBV28, the J call TRBJ1-2; D gene uncertain. The CDR3 is 14 residues long. The germline CDR1 and CDR2 sequences are MDHEN and SYDVKM. Trimming shortened V by 6 bases and J by 3 bases, and 14 bases separated the two germline ends.

The chain is built from TRBV7-2 and TRBJ2-3; TRBD2 matches 14 bases. This CDR3 has 17 residues. Unmatched junction bases numbered 6, after V lost 4 bases and J lost 3 bases. CDR1 SGHTA and CDR2 FQGNSA come from the germline V gene. As DNA, the CDR3 is TGTGCCAGCAGCTCCTGGACTAGCGGGGGGCCTACAGATACGCAGTATTTT. As protein: CASSSWTSGGPTDTQYF.

The rearrangement links TRBV5-1 to TRBJ2-5, with 15 bases aligning to TRBD2. With 4 bases clipped from V and 4 bases from J, the junction kept 5 bases outside the gene matches. The CDR3 has 16 residues. CDR1 is SGHRS and CDR2 is YFSETQ in the germline V gene. The CDR3 DNA reads as TGCGCCAGCAGCCCGCTGGGACTAGCGGGGGGAGAGACCCAGTACTTC. It is translated as CASSPLGLAGGETQYF.

This clonotype was seen a handful of times. The rearrangement joins TRBV28 to TRBJ2-7; the match to TRBD1 covers 7 bases. This CDR3 comprises 13 residues. Germline V gives CDR1 MDHEN, CDR2 SYDVKM. V was pared by 4 bases and J by 2 bases, with 2 bases of the junction left unmatched. The CDR3, as DNA: TGTGCCAGCAGTTCACAGGGGACCTACGAGCAGTACGTC. Encoded protein: CASSSQGTYEQYV.

This clonotype has just a few counts. The chain links TRBV7-2 to TRBJ2-3; 10 bases align to TRBD2. The trim removed 1 base at V and 6 bases at J, leaving 4 bases unmatched. Germline CDR1 reads SGHTA; CDR2 reads FQGNSA. The CDR3 runs to 15 residues. The CDR3 DNA reads as TGTGCCAGCAGCTTAGTTCTAGCGGGGGCCGATACGCAGTATTTT. This gives the protein CASSLVLAGADTQYF.

This clonotype was counted a few times. V usage is TRBV28 and J usage is TRBJ2-5, with D maybe TRBD2 (6 bases). Germline CDR1 MDHEN, CDR2 SYDVKM. Trimming cost V 6 bases and J 2 bases, with 16 bases left between them. The CDR3 runs 15 residues. The CDR3 sequence: CASSLGGSHQETQYF. CDR3 bases: TGTGCCAGCAGCCTGGGGGGAAGTCATCAAGAGACCCAGTACTTC.

The J gene is TRBJ2-1, the V gene TRBV20-1; TRBD1 aligns across 7 bases. CDR3 size: 15 residues. Germline CDR1 and CDR2: DFQATT and SNEGSKA (reference sequence). The J segment lost 7 bases and the V segment lost 0 bases, leaving 9 bases of the junction unmatched. CDR3 bases: TGCAGTGCTAGAGAAGGGACAGAGTCAAGAAATGAGCAGTTCTTC. Amino acids: CSAREGTESRNEQFF.

V is TRBV14 and J is TRBJ2-7; D call uncertain. Per germline, CDR1 SGHDN and CDR2 FVKESK. Trimming cost V 1 base and J 3 bases, with 13 bases left between them. This CDR3 spans 15 amino acids. This CDR3 reads CASSQVQQTYYEQYF. Written as DNA, the CDR3 is TGTGCCAGCAGCCAAGTCCAGCAGACATACTACGAGCAGTACTTC.

This clonotype has only one observation. CDR3 region: CASSSRQGVSGNTIYF. The CDR3 nucleotides are TGTGCCAGCAGCTCCCGACAGGGGGTTAGCGGAAACACCATATATTTT. The J gene is TRBJ1-3, the V gene TRBV5-6, with 9 bases identical to TRBD1. This CDR3 is 16 amino acids long. Losses at the gene ends were 3 bases for V and 4 bases for J; bases not matched to a gene: 8. Per the germline V gene, CDR1 is SGHDT and CDR2 is YYEEEE.

This clonotype was detected only a few times. The CDR3 reads CASSQDWGTEQFF. The CDR3 DNA reads as TGCGCCAGCAGCCAAGATTGGGGGACTGAGCAGTTCTTC. This sequence joins TRBV4-3 and TRBJ2-1; the D call may be TRBD1 or TRBD2 (5 bases each). In germline, CDR1 is LGHNA, CDR2 YSLEER. V lost 0 bases and J lost 9, with 9 bases in between. The CDR3 loop spans 13 amino acids.

The gene calls are TRBV4-3 and TRBJ2-7, with 12 bases identical to TRBD2. The CDR3 extends over 16 amino acids. Germline CDR1 LGHNA, CDR2 YSLEER. V was clipped by 5 bases and J by 7 bases; unmatched bases: 12. Written as DNA, the CDR3 is TGCGCCAGCAGCGGAAGGACTAGCGGGACCTTAGGAGAGCAGTACTTC. It translates to CASSGRTSGTLGEQYF.

A few counts support this clonotype. V gene TRBV9 combines with J gene TRBJ1-2, with D unclear. The V end lost 4 bases, the J end lost 5 bases, and 21 bases lay between the germline ends. This CDR3 region has 16 residues. Germline values: CDR1 SGDLS, CDR2 YYNGEE. For the CDR3, the DNA is TGTGCCAGCAGCATCGGGGATCCATCCTTAGGGTATGGCTACACCTTC. This sequence encodes CASSIGDPSLGYGYTF.

The rearrangement links TRBV10-3 to TRBJ1-1; D is unclear. This CDR3 is built from 16 residues. Germline CDR1 reads ENHRY; CDR2 reads SYGVKD. Trimming pared 6 bases from V and 0 bases from J, leaving 17 bases between. The CDR3 DNA reads as TGTGCCATCAGCGAGAAGGGCATTATATTGAACACTGAAGCTTTCTTT. This encodes CAISEKGIILNTEAFF.

This clonotype was counted many times. This chain links TRBV4-1 with TRBJ2-7; TRBD2 matches 8 bases. The germline V gene encodes CDR1 MGHRA and CDR2 YSYEKL. This CDR3 contains 13 residues. V lost 3 bases to trimming and J lost 5 bases; unmatched junction nucleotides: 3. The CDR3 DNA reads as TGCGCCAGCAGCCATCCGGGGGGGGACGAGCAGTACTTC. Protein sequence: CASSHPGGDEQYF.

This clonotype has a handful of counts. The chain combines TRBV5-6 with TRBJ1-5; perhaps TRBD1 as D (5 bases). V gave up 7 bases and J gave up 6 bases, with 14 bases separating them. The CDR3 totals 13 residues. CDR1 is SGHDT, CDR2 YYEEEE, per germline. CDR3 protein: CASSRGFFQPQHF. CDR3 in DNA: TGTGCCAGCTCGCGGGGGTTCTTTCAGCCCCAGCATTTT. The whole variable domain, remainder taken from reference TRBV5-6 and TRBJ1-5, is DAGVTQSPTHLIKTRGQQVTLRCSPKSGHDTVSWYQQALGQGPQFIFQYYEEEERQRGNFPDRFSGHQFPNYSSELNVNALLLGDSALYLCASSRGFFQPQHFGDGTRLSIL.

This clonotype was seen a handful of times. This sequence joins TRBV11-2 and TRBJ2-3, with TRBD2 matching over 8 bases. Germline lookup yields CDR1 SGHAT and CDR2 FQNNGV. With V trimmed by 8 bases and J by 3 bases, 13 bases remained unmatched. CDR3 length: 16 residues. In DNA, the CDR3 is TGTGCCAGCCACAGCCGGGGGGGTCTAATAACAGATACGCAGTATTTT. Translating gives CASHSRGGLITDTQYF.

This clonotype was seen only a few times. The chain combines TRBV7-8 with TRBJ2-3; D possibly corresponds to TRBD2 (6 bases). V was cut by 1 base and J by 1 base, with 15 bases left in between. This CDR3 contains 17 residues. Germline V gene sequence: CDR1 SGHVS, CDR2 FQNEAQ. CDR3 amino acids: CASSLGGTVLGTDTQYF. The DNA for the CDR3 is TGTGCCAGCAGCTTAGGAGGGACTGTCCTTGGCACAGATACGCAGTATTTT.